This passage covers 23 T cell receptor beta chains from one sample sequenced in a study of a mutant IDH1 vaccine in newly diagnosed glioma (dated by TCRdb to about 2021). The library was produced with the immunoSEQ multiplex PCR assay. TCRdb obtained this table from immuneACCESS and retained in-frame rearrangements with V and J assigned. These tables miss some clones; where compared with another copy, unresolved V genes account for less than half of the shortfall, and the remainder is unexplained. This sample is represented by over 50,000 clones; about nine tenths of them were singletons. Around 4.4% of the sample belongs to the ten largest clones. For these receptors, no antigen is known. The time point label here, explained by the study, means: week 5, during vaccination. Every vaccine dose consisted of 300 ug of a 20-mer mutant IDH1 peptide in Montanide, administered subcutaneously together with topical imiquimod.

Sequences were derived from PBMCs, sampled from a glioma patient whose treatment included an IDH1 peptide vaccine. The receptors stem from a woman in her thirties or forties with glioma.

In DNA form, the CDR3 reads TGCGCCAGCAAACTGACAGCGGGCCAAGAGACCCAGTACTTC. Encoded protein: CASKLTAGQETQYF. The chain couples TRBV5-1 to TRBJ2-5, with a weak D call TRBD2 (6 bases). Germline assignment: CDR1 SGHRS and CDR2 YFSETQ. The V gene lost 6 bases and the J gene lost 1 base, with 13 bases spanning the gap. The CDR3 has 14 amino acids.

This clone appeared once. J is TRBJ2-5 and V is TRBV5-4, with TRBD2 identical over 9 bases. The CDR3 totals 14 residues. J lost 4 bases, V lost 4 bases, and 5 bases had no gene match. CDR1 SGHNT and CDR2 YYREEE come from the germline V gene (reference sequence). CDR3 amino acids: CASSVRGGGETQYF. Here the CDR3 DNA reads TGTGCCAGCAGCGTGCGGGGGGGCGGAGAGACCCAGTACTTC. Full variable domain (remainder filled in from reference TRBV5-4 and TRBJ2-5): ETGVTQSPTHLIKTRGQQVTLRCSSQSGHNTVSWYQQALGQGPQFIFQYYREEENGRGNFPPRFSGLQFPNYSSELNVNALELDDSALYLCASSVRGGGETQYFGPGTRLLVL.

The chain joins TRBV12-5 to TRBJ2-2; 9 positions agree with TRBD2. Trimming took 2 bases from V and 4 from J; bases not matched to a gene: 5. This CDR3 contains 16 residues. CDR1 is LGHNT and CDR2 is FRNRAP in the germline V gene. DNA of the CDR3: TGTGCTAGTGGTTTGCTGGCGGGGGGGGTCACCGGGGAGCTGTTTTTT. It translates to CASGLLAGGVTGELFF.

The chain combines TRBV10-1 with TRBJ2-7; D may match TRBD1 or TRBD2 (5 bases each). This CDR3 is built from 13 residues. Per the germline V gene, CDR1 is WNHNN and CDR2 is SYGVQD (reference sequence). The V end was cut by 10 bases, the J end by 0 bases, with 13 bases between. The CDR3 DNA reads as TGCGCCACCTGGGGGTATTACTCCTACGAGCAGTACTTC. Translated: CATWGYYSYEQYF.

V usage is TRBV10-3 and J usage is TRBJ1-2, with 8 bases identical to TRBD1. The germline gives CDR1 ENHRY, CDR2 SYGVKD. This CDR3 contains 15 residues. Trimming took 7 bases from V and 4 from J; bases not matched to a gene: 11. CDR3 region: CAINRGQGEGYGYTF. The CDR3 region has the DNA TGTGCCATCAACCGCGGACAGGGAGAGGGCTATGGCTACACCTTC.

The chain uses TRBV9 and TRBJ2-5; D might be TRBD1 or TRBD2, each matching 7 bases. Trimming removed 3 bases at V and 5 bases at J, with 17 bases between. The CDR3 loop spans 15 amino acids. Per the germline V gene, CDR1 is SGDLS and CDR2 is YYNGEE. The CDR3 sequence: CASSARGGLGETQYF. The CDR3 bases are TGTGCCAGCAGCGCCAGGGGGGGTTTAGGGGAGACCCAGTACTTC.

This rearrangement joins TRBV7-9 to TRBJ1-4; 10 bases fit TRBD1. The trim removed 5 bases at V and 0 bases at J, leaving 12 bases unmatched. This CDR3 is built from 19 residues. Per germline, CDR1 SEHNR and CDR2 FQNEAQ (reference sequence). Written as DNA, the CDR3 is TGTGCCAGCAGCGCCCCCGGGACAGGGGCCTTGGCAACTAATGAAAAACTGTTTTTT. This encodes CASSAPGTGALATNEKLFF.

This clone was seen once. The V gene is TRBV2, the J gene TRBJ2-7; no clear D. Germline V CDR1 and CDR2: SNHLY, FYNNEI. V lost 4 bases, J lost 4 bases, and 5 bases lay in between. The CDR3 consists of 11 residues. The CDR3 sequence is CASSVRYEQYF. DNA for the CDR3: TGTGCCAGCAGTGTCCGGTACGAGCAGTACTTC.

The V and J genes are TRBV7-2 and TRBJ2-1; 7 nucleotides agree with TRBD2. The CDR3 consists of 13 residues. V was clipped by 1 base and J by 9 bases; unmatched bases: 3. CDR1 SGHTA and CDR2 FQGNSA come from the germline V gene. The CDR3 coding sequence is TGTGCCAGCAGCTTAGACTGGGAGGGTGAGCAGTTCTTC. Protein sequence: CASSLDWEGEQFF.

This clone was seen a single time. The rearrangement joins TRBV30 to TRBJ1-4; 7 bases are shared with TRBD1. The CDR3 length is 15 residues. V trimming: 4 bases; J trimming: 3 bases; junction bases outside the gene matches: 8. Germline CDR1 and CDR2: GTSNPN and SVGIG (reference sequence). CDR3 residues: CAWTGTGTANEKLFF. Here the CDR3 DNA reads TGTGCCTGGACCGGGACCGGGACAGCTAATGAAAAACTGTTTTTT.

The rearrangement links TRBV5-5 to TRBJ2-7, with D possibly being TRBD2 (5 bases). The V gene lost 2 bases and the J gene lost 2 bases, with 8 bases spanning the gap. The germline V gene encodes CDR1 SGHKS and CDR2 YYEKEE (reference sequence). This CDR3 has 13 amino acids. In DNA form, the CDR3 reads TGTGCCAGCAGCTTCGCCGGGGCCTACGAGCAGTACTTC. Translation: CASSFAGAYEQYF.

This chain uses TRBV19 with TRBJ1-4, with TRBD1 identical over 7 bases. The germline gives CDR1 LNHDA, CDR2 SQIVND (reference sequence). Unmatched junction bases numbered 8, after V lost 3 bases and J lost 10 bases. The CDR3 is 14 amino acids. In DNA form, the CDR3 reads TGTGCCAGTAGTATCGCGGGGACAGTCGGAAAACTGTTTTTT. Translating it yields CASSIAGTVGKLFF.

The chain couples TRBV19 to TRBJ2-7; possibly TRBD2 for D (7 bases). This CDR3 has 14 amino acids. The germline CDR1 and CDR2 sequences are LNHDA and SQIVND (reference sequence). V shed 4 bases and J shed 3 bases, with 13 bases lying between them. The DNA of the CDR3 is TGTGCCAGTAGTAACGGGGGGCTACTCTACGAGCAGTACTTC. The encoded protein is CASSNGGLLYEQYF.

In this sample, this clone turned up once. This chain links TRBV6-1 with TRBJ2-5, with D possibly being TRBD2 (6 bases). This CDR3 spans 15 amino acids. Between the trimmed V and J ends, which lost 0 bases and 5 bases, there was a span of 13 bases. The germline gives CDR1 MNHNS, CDR2 SASEGT. The CDR3 sequence: CASSEARGLGETQYF. The CDR3 DNA follows: TGTGCCAGCAGTGAAGCGCGGGGATTGGGGGAGACCCAGTACTTC.

This chain uses TRBV5-1 with TRBJ2-7, with 9 bases identical to TRBD1. Germline V gene lookup returns CDR1 SGHRS and CDR2 YFSETQ. The CDR3 spans 15 residues. The V segment lost 1 base and the J segment 3 bases; nucleotides outside the gene matches: 5. The CDR3 protein is CASSLTGGVFYEQYF. DNA of the CDR3: TGCGCCAGCAGCTTGACAGGGGGCGTCTTCTACGAGCAGTACTTC.

CDR3 amino acids: CASTQGGKLFF. The DNA of the CDR3 is TGTGCCAGCACTCAAGGGGGAAAACTGTTTTTT. The rearrangement links TRBV6-5 to TRBJ1-4; the D gene is possibly TRBD1 (6 bases). The CDR3 covers 11 residues. Germline CDR1 and CDR2: MNHEY and SVGAGI. V shed 7 bases and J shed 10 bases, with 10 bases lying between them.

The sample holds a few counts of this clone. The rearrangement links TRBV2 to TRBJ1-1; D gene uncertain. V lost 3 bases to trimming and J lost 8 bases, with 13 bases between them. Germline V gene lookup returns CDR1 SNHLY and CDR2 FYNNEI. The CDR3 extends over 13 amino acids. The CDR3 protein is CASSDPRPTEAFF. CDR3 nucleotides: TGTGCCAGCAGTGACCCTAGACCGACAGAAGCTTTCTTT.

This chain joins TRBV5-1 and TRBJ2-7; the D is unclear. Germline V CDR1 and CDR2: SGHRS, YFSETQ. V shed 0 bases and J shed 5 bases, with 6 bases lying between them. The CDR3 contains 12 residues. The CDR3: CASSLGAHEQYF. The DNA of the CDR3 is TGCGCCAGCAGCTTGGGGGCCCACGAGCAGTACTTC.

The chain has TRBV19 and TRBJ2-1; 11 nucleotides agree with TRBD2. Unmatched junction bases numbered 7, after V lost 3 bases and J lost 9 bases. The germline V gene encodes CDR1 LNHDA and CDR2 SQIVND (reference sequence). This CDR3 spans 15 amino acids. CDR3: CASSIGLAGGLEQFF. For the CDR3, the DNA is TGTGCCAGTAGTATTGGCCTAGCGGGGGGTCTTGAGCAGTTCTTC.

The rearrangement uses TRBV27 and TRBJ2-1, with TRBD2 identical over 8 bases. The V gene end was trimmed by 4 bases and the J gene end by 7 bases; junction bases not matched to a gene: 3. The CDR3 spans 13 residues. Germline assignment: CDR1 MNHEY and CDR2 SMNVEV (reference sequence). The CDR3 nucleotides read TGTGCCAGCAGTTCAGCGGGGGTTAATGAGCAGTTCTTC. The encoded protein is CASSSAGVNEQFF.

The CDR3 loop is CASSSSGQNGYTF. CDR3 sequence (DNA): TGTGCCAGCAGCTCTTCGGGACAGAATGGCTACACCTTC. The rearrangement uses TRBV7-9 and TRBJ1-2, with TRBD1 identical over 7 bases. The length of the CDR3 is 13 residues. J gave up 6 bases and V 4 bases, and 5 bases lay outside the gene matches. The germline V gene encodes CDR1 SEHNR and CDR2 FQNEAQ (reference sequence).

The chain employs TRBV5-1 and TRBJ2-2, with 7 bases fitting TRBD2. This CDR3 has 17 amino acids. J lost 2 bases, V lost 1 base, and 8 bases had no gene match. Germline lookup yields CDR1 SGHRS and CDR2 YFSETQ. In DNA form, the CDR3 reads TGCGCCAGCAGCTTGCCTCTGGCTAGCGGAAACACCGGGGAGCTGTTTTTT. Protein product: CASSLPLASGNTGELFF.

V gene TRBV7-2 combines with J gene TRBJ1-2; 8 nucleotides align to TRBD1. CDR1 and CDR2 (germline): SGHTA, FQGNSA. The CDR3 consists of 15 residues. Trimming took 1 base from V and 2 from J; bases not matched to a gene: 3. The DNA for the CDR3 is TGTGCCAGCAGCTTAGTGAGGGACAGGAACTATGGCTACACCTTC. Protein product: CASSLVRDRNYGYTF. Using reference TRBV7-2 and TRBJ1-2 for the parts outside the CDR3, the full variable domain is GAGVSQSPSNKVTEKGKDVELRCDPISGHTALYWYRQSLGQGLEFLIYFQGNSAPDKSGLPSDRFSAERTGGSVSTLTIQRTQQEDSAVYLCASSLVRDRNYGYTFGSGTRLTVV.